A selection of T cell receptor beta chains follows, all from one sample in a study of blood T cell repertoires in COVID-19. Generated by immunoSEQ multiplex PCR, the TCRdb table keeps only in-frame clones and is missing some. The table shows 300,000 to 350,000 clones, with over 85% occurring only once. The material sequenced was PBMCs or T cells enriched from blood (not recorded which). The receptors derive from a woman aged 25 to 39 who had recovered from COVID-19. Both conserved end residues are part of each CDR3. A D gene is named only where the DNA matches it firmly.

j_call,d_call,v_call,cdr3_aa
TRBJ1-2,TRBD1,TRBV28,CASSSPSPGTGYTF
TRBJ2-5,TRBD2,TRBV2,CASSLRLAGVETQYF
TRBJ2-7,TRBD1,TRBV5-5,CASSVAGTAAYEQYF
TRBJ1-1,NA,TRBV7-8,CASSLHLRQGEAFF
TRBJ2-3,NA,TRBV29-1,CSGWGGSADTQYF
TRBJ1-4,TRBD1,TRBV3-1/TRBV3-2,CASSQTGEKLFF
TRBJ1-2,NA,TRBV29-1,CSVLSGDGYTF
TRBJ2-5,NA,TRBV9,CASSVDPSGTQYF
TRBJ1-1,NA,TRBV9,CASSVEGSAGRAFF
TRBJ2-7,NA,TRBV4-1,CASSHPGLGDYEQYF
TRBJ1-1,NA,TRBV6-5,CASSYQRTNTEAFF
TRBJ2-7,NA,TRBV27,CASSWDKGTNYEQYF
TRBJ2-6,TRBD2,TRBV5-4,CASRLTSGSFAGANVLTF
TRBJ2-7,TRBD2,TRBV27,CASSPTSGTYEQYF